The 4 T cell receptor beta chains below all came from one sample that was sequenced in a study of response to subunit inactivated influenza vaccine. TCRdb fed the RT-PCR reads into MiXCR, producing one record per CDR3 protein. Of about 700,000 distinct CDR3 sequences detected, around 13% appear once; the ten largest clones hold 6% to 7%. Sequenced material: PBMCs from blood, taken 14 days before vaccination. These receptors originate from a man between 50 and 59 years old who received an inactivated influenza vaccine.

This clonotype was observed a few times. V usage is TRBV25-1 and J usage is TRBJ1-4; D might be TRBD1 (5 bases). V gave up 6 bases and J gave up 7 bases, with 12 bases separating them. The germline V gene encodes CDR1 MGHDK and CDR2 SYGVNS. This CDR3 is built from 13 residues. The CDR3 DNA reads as TGTGCCAGCAGGGGGACCGGGAGTGAAAAACTGTTTTTT. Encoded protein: CASRGTGSEKLFF.

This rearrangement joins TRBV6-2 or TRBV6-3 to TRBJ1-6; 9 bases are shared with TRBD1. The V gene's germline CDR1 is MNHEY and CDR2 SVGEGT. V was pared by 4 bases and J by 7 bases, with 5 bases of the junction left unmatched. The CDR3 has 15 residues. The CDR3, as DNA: TGTGCCAGCAGTTTCGGGACAGGGACCAATTCACCCCTCCACTTT. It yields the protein CASSFGTGTNSPLHF.

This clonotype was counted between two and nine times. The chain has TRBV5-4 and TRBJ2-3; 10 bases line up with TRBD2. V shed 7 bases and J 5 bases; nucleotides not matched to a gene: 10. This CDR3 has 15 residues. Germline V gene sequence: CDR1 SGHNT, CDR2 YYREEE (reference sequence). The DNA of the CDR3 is TGTGCCAGCTCTAAGCGGGAGGGCCCGGGAGATACGCAGTATTTT. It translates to CASSKREGPGDTQYF.

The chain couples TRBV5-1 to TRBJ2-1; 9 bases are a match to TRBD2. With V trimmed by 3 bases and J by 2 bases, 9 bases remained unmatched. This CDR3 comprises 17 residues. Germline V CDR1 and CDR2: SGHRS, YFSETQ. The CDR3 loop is CASSSGIAGATYNEQFF. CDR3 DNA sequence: TGCGCCAGCAGCTCAGGGATAGCGGGGGCCACCTACAATGAGCAGTTCTTC. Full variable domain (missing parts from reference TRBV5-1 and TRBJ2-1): KAGVTQTPRYLIKTRGQQVTLSCSPISGHRSVSWYQQTPGQGLQFLFEYFSETQRNKGNFPGRFSGRQFSNSRSEMNVSTLELGDSALYLCASSSGIAGATYNEQFFGPGTRLTVL.